This TCR beta chain is from a study of control samples from healthy donors and cancer patients. Profiling relied on immunoSEQ multiplex PCR, and the TCRdb table lists in-frame clones only, not all of them. The sample includes some 140,000 clones, about nine tenths seen only once; the top ten take 11%. The receptor was derived from a man under 40 in good health. The source material was blood.

DNA for the CDR3: TGTGCCAGCAGTGCTGCGCCAACTAATGAAAAACTGTTTTTT. As protein: CASSAAPTNEKLFF. The rearrangement uses TRBV25-1 and TRBJ1-4; no clear D. V dropped 4 bases and J dropped 0 bases, with 6 bases sitting between them. The germline V gene has CDR1 MGHDK and CDR2 SYGVNS. CDR3 length equals 14 residues.